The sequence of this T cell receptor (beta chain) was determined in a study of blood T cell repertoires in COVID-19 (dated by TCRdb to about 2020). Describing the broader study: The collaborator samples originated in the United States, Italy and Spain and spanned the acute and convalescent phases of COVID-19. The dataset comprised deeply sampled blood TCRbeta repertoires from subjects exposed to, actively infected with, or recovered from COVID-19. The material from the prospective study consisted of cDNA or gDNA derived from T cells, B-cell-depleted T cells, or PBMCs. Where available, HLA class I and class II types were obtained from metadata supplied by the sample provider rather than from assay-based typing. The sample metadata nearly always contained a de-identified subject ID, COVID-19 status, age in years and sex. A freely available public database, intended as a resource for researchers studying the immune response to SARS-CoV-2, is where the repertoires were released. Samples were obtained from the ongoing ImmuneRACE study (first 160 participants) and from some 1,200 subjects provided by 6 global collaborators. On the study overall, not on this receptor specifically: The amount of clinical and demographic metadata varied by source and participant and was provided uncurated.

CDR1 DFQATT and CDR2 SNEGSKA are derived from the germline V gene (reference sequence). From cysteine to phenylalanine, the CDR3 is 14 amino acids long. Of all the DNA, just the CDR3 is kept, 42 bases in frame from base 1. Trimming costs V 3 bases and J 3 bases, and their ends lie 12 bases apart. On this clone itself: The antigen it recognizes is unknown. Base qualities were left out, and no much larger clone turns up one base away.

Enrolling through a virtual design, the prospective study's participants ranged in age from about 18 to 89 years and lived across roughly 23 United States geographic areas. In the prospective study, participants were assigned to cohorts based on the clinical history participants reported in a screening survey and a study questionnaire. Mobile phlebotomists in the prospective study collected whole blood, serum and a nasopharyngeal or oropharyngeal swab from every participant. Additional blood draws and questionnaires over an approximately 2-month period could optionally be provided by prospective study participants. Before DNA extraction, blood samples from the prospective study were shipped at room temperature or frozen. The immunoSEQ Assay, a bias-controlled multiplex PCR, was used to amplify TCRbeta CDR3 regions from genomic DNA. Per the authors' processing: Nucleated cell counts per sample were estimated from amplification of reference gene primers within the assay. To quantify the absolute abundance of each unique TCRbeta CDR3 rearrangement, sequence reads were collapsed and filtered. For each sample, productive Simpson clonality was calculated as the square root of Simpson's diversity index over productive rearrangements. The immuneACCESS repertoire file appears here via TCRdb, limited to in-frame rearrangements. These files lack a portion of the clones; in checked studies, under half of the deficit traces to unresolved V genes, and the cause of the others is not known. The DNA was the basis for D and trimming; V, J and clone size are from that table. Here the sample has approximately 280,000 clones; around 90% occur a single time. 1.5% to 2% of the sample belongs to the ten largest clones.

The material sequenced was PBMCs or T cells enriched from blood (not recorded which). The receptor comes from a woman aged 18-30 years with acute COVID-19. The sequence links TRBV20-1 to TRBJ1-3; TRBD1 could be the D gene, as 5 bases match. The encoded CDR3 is CSASLQGDGNTIYF. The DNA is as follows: TGCAGTGCTAGTCTCCAGGGTGATGGAAACACCATATATTTT.